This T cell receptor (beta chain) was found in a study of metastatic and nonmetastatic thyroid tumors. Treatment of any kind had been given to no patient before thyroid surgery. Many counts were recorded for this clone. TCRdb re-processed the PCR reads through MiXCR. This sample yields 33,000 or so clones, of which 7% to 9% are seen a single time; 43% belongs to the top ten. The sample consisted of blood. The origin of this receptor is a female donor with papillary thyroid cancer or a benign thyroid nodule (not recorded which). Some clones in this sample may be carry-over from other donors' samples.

The CDR3 DNA reads as TGCAGTGCTAGAGATGGGGACAGGGGCTTCTATGGCTACACCTTC. Its protein is CSARDGDRGFYGYTF. The J gene is TRBJ1-2, the V gene TRBV20-1; 10 nucleotides agree with TRBD1. Germline CDR1 DFQATT, CDR2 SNEGSKA (reference sequence). The V segment lost 0 bases and the J segment 4 bases; nucleotides outside the gene matches: 5. This CDR3 has 15 amino acids.